This paragraph covers one T cell receptor beta chain sequence. Its matching antigen is unknown. This sample is drawn from a study of T cell clonotyping in hematopoietic cell transplantation. Whole-study findings and limits: Cells were unsorted, so CD4 and CD8 contributions were not separated. After transplant, recipient diversity fell while pathologically expanded clonotypes grew through day 180. At the given depth, recipient repertoires were over 95% de novo clonotypes. Graft donor and pretransplant recipient Inverse Simpson Index values predicted broader posttransplant TCR diversity.

Time point noted: recipient sample about 28 days before transplant, after cytoreduction. Clones were read by immunoSEQ multiplex PCR, and TCRdb kept only the in-frame ones, dropping some. Among about 41,000 clones, approximately 78% were seen once, and the ten largest hold over 4.5%. With 3 bases clipped from V and 8 bases from J, the junction kept 23 bases outside the gene matches. The germline V gene encodes CDR1 MDHEN and CDR2 SYDVKM. CDR3 length: 20 residues. The sequence was obtained from a man in his 60s with myelodysplastic syndrome. Some clones in this sample may be carry-over from other donors' samples. This chain joins TRBV28 and TRBJ1-5, with TRBD1 matching over 9 bases. The specimen comprised peripheral blood mononuclear cells, sampled before stem cell transplant. CDR3 sequence reads: CASSFRPLFPGQGVEKPQHF. CDR3 bases: TGTGCCAGCAGTTTTAGGCCCCTCTTTCCGGGACAGGGTGTCGAAAAGCCCCAGCATTTT. Filled out from reference TRBV28 and TRBJ1-5, the complete variable domain reads DVKVTQSSRYLVKRTGEKVFLECVQDMDHENMFWYRQDPGLGLRLIYFSYDVKMKEKGDIPEGYSVSREKKERFSLILESASTNQTSMYLCASSFRPLFPGQGVEKPQHFGDGTRLSIL.